This T cell receptor (beta chain) was identified during a study of beta chain features in type 1 diabetes. Of the isolated RNA, all was reverse transcribed, and so the sequenced material was expressed TCRB transcripts. TCRdb's copy holds only in-frame clones and misses some; the assay was immunoSEQ multiplex PCR. The sample has 160,000 or so clones, approximately 9.9% seen once. The sample holds a few counts of this clone. The sequence came from a young woman in good health. The sequenced material came from central memory CD4+ T cells from blood.

The CDR3 loop is CASSLDRGFSDTQYF. The DNA of the CDR3 is TGTGCCAGCAGCTTGGACAGGGGGTTTTCAGATACGCAGTATTTT. The chain has TRBV5-4 and TRBJ2-3; TRBD1 aligns across 8 bases. CDR1 and CDR2 (germline): SGHNT, YYREEE (reference sequence). Trimming took 0 bases from V and 4 from J; bases not matched to a gene: 4. This CDR3 contains 15 residues.